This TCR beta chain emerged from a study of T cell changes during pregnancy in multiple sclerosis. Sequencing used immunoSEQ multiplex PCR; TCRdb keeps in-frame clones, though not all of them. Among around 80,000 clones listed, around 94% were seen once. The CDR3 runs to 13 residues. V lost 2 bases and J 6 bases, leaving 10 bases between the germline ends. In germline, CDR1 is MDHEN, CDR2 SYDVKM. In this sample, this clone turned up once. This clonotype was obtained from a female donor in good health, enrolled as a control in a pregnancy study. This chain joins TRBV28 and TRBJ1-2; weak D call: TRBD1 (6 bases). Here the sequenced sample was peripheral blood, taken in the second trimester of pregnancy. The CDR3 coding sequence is TGTGCCAGCAGTTTAACGGCAGGGGATGGCTACACCTTC. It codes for CASSLTAGDGYTF.